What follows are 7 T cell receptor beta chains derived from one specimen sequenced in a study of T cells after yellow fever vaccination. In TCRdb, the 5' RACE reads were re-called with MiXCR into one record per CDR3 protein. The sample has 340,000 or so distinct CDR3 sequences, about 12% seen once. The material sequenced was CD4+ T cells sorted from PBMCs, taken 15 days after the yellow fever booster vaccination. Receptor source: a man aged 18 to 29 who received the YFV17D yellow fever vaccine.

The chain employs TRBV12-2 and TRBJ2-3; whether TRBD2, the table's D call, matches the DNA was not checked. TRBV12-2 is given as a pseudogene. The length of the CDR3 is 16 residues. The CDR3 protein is CASRLTSGGCTDTQYF. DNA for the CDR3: TGTGCAAGTCGCTTGACTAGCGGGGGCTGCACAGATACGCAGTATTTT.

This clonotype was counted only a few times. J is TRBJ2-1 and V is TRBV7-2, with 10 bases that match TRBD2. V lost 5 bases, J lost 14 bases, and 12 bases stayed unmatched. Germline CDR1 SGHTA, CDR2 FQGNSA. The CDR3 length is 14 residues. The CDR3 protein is CASSEGGLASSEFF. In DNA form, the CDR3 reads TGTGCCAGCAGCGAGGGGGGACTAGCGAGCTCGGAGTTCTTC.

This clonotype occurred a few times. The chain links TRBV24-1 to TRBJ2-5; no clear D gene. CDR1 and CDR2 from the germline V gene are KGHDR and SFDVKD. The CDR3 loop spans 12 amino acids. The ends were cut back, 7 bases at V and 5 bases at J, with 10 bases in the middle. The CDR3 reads CATRGSGETQYF. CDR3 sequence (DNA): TGTGCCACCAGGGGTTCAGGCGAGACCCAGTACTTC.

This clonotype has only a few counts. The DNA of the CDR3 is TGTGCCAGCAGCCGGGACACGATGTACGAGCAGTACGTC. Its protein product is CASSRDTMYEQYV. J is TRBJ2-7 and V is TRBV6-2 or TRBV6-3; tentative D call: TRBD1 (6 bases). Germline V gene lookup returns CDR1 MNHEY and CDR2 SVGEGT. The CDR3 length is 13 residues. The V end lost 6 bases, the J end lost 4 bases, and 13 bases lay between the germline ends.

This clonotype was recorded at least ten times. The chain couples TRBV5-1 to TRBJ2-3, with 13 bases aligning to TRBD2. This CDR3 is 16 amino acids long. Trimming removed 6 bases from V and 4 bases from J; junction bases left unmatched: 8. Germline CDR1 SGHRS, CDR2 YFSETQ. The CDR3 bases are TGCGCCAGCACACAAGACGGACTAGCGGGGGCAGATACGCAGTATTTT. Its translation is CASTQDGLAGADTQYF.

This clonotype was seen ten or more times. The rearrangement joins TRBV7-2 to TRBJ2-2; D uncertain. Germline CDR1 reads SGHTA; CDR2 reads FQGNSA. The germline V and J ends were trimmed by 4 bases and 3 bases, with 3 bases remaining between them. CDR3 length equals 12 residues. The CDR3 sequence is CASSYYTGELFF. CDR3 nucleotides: TGTGCCAGCAGCTATTACACCGGGGAGCTGTTTTTT.

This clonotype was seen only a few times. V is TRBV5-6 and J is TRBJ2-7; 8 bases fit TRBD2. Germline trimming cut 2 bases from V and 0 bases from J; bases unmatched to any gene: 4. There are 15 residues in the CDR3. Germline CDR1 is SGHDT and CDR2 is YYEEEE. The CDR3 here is CASSLGAGASYEQYV. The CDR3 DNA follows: TGTGCCAGCAGCTTAGGAGCGGGGGCCTCCTACGAGCAGTACGTC.